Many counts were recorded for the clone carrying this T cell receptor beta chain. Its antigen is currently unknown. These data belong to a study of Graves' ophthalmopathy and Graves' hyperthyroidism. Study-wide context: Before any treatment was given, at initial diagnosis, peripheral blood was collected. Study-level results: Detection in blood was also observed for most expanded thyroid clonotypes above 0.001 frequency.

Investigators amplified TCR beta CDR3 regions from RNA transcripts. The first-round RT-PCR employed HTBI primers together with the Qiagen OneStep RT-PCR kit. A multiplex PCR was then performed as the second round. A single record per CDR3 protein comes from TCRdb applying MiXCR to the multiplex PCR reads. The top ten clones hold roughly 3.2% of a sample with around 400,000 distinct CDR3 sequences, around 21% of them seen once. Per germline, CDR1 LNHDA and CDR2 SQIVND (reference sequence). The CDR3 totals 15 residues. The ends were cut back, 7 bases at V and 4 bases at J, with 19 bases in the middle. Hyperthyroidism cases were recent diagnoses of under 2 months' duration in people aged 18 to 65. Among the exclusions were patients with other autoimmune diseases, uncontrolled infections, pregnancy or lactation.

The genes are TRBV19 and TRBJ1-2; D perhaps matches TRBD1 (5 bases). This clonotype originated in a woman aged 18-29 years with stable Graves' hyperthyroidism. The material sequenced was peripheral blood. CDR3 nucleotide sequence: TGTGCCAGTACCCCGCGCCAGGGTACTCTCTATGGCTACACCTTC. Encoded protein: CASTPRQGTLYGYTF.